This is a list of T cell receptor beta chains from one sample in a study of T cell repertoires in cytomegalovirus infection. The antigens of these receptors remain unknown. TCRdb itself ran the reads through MiXCR, one entry per CDR3 protein. The sample carries roughly 45,000 distinct CDR3 sequences, about 20% recorded once. The sequencing input was PBMCs, sequenced either directly or after in vitro stimulation (not recorded which). Every receptor here comes from a human donor in good health (CMV status not recorded). Some clones in this sample may be carry-over from other donors' samples. The CDR3 runs from the conserved cysteine through the conserved F or W. The order of the fields is J gene, clone size, D gene, V gene, CDR3 protein, CDR3 DNA. D genes are given only for firm matches. The size of a clone is reported for some rows only, either as once, few or many, or as a class for expanded clones.

TRBJ1-1 | . | . | TRBV6-2/TRBV6-3 | CASSNPMGLMNTEAFF | TGTGCCAGCAGTAACCCGATGGGACTCATGAACACTGAAGCTTTCTTT
TRBJ2-7 | many | . | TRBV7-6 | CASSLETGDYVEQYF | TGTGCCAGCAGCTTAGAGACAGGAGACTACGTAGAGCAGTACTTC
TRBJ1-4 | . | . | TRBV19 | CASRRQLNEKLFF | TGTGCCAGTAGGAGACAGCTGAATGAAAAACTGTTTTTT
TRBJ2-1 | . | TRBD1 | TRBV7-8 | CASSQGGGEQFF | TGTGCCAGCAGCCAAGGGGGCGGTGAGCAGTTCTTC
TRBJ1-3 | . | . | TRBV5-4 | CASSWVGNGNTIYF | TGTGCCAGCAGCTGGGTGGGCAATGGAAACACCATATATTTT
TRBJ2-5 | few | . | TRBV29-1 | CSGTGRRETQYF | TGCAGCGGAACAGGAAGGAGGGAGACCCAGTACTTC
TRBJ1-1 | . | . | TRBV7-2 | CASSFDGGGNTEAFF | TGTGCCAGCAGCTTTGACGGGGGAGGGAACACTGAAGCTTTCTTT
TRBJ1-2 | . | . | TRBV3-1 | CASSPTSGDNYGYTF | TGTGCCAGCAGTCCAACGTCCGGAGATAACTATGGCTACACCTTC
TRBJ2-7 | . | . | TRBV6-8 | CASSRTTGPEQYF | TGTGCCAGCAGTCGGACAACAGGGCCAGAGCAGTACTTC
TRBJ2-5 | many | . | TRBV12-3/TRBV12-4 | CASSFGFQETQYF | TGTGCCAGCAGTTTTGGTTTCCAAGAGACCCAGTACTTC
TRBJ2-1 | many | TRBD1 | TRBV20-1 | CSATDRVNEQFF | TGCAGTGCAACGGACAGGGTTAATGAGCAGTTCTTC
TRBJ2-1 | few | TRBD1 | TRBV11-2 | CASSLAGTGRDEQFF | TGTGCCAGCAGCTTAGCCGGGACAGGGCGGGATGAGCAGTTCTTC
TRBJ2-7 | . | . | TRBV5-6 | CASSQTPFEQYF | TGTGCCAGCAGCCAAACACCTTTTGAGCAGTACTTC
TRBJ1-1 | . | . | TRBV6-8 | CASSYNKNTEAFF | TGTGCCAGCAGTTATAACAAGAACACTGAAGCTTTCTTT
TRBJ1-6 | . | . | TRBV19 | CASKSGTENSPLHF | TGTGCCAGTAAGTCGGGGACCGAGAATTCACCCCTCCACTTT
TRBJ2-1 | . | . | TRBV7-2 | CASSLGTRYDEQFF | TGTGCCAGCAGCTTAGGTACTAGGTACGATGAGCAGTTCTTC
TRBJ2-7 | many | TRBD1 | TRBV11-2 | CASSLAQGAGYEQYF | TGTGCCAGCAGCTTAGCCCAGGGGGCGGGATACGAGCAGTACTTC
TRBJ2-5 | many | TRBD2 | TRBV7-2 | CASSSSGEETQYF | TGTGCCAGCAGCTCTAGCGGGGAAGAGACCCAGTACTTC